This T cell receptor beta chain was retrieved from a study of T cell responses to AZD1222 COVID-19 vaccine. Regarding the study as a whole: No repertoire was sampled before or during the peak T cell response, only after it. A rise in Spike-specific TCR breadth and depth followed two AZD1222 doses. At baseline, seropositivity was found in only six or seven AZD1222 recipients. It should be noted that donors were predominantly white British and more often female, and clonal diversity was possibly underestimated.

Worth noting for this clone: What it recognizes is unknown.

This CDR3 has 13 residues. V gave up 1 base and J gave up 4 bases, with 8 bases separating them. Germline V gene data show CDR1 as LNHDA and CDR2 as SQIVND (reference sequence). Repertoires were generated with immunoSEQ multiplex PCR, while TCRdb's copy carries only in-frame clones and drops some. The sample consists of about 130,000 clones, approximately 87% of them appearing once. The clonotype originates from an adult in good health. This specimen was peripheral blood, taken on day 0 of AZD1222 vaccination. The V gene is TRBV19, the J gene TRBJ2-7; the D gene is possibly TRBD2 (6 bases). In DNA form, the CDR3 reads TGTGCCAGTAGTATAGCGGAGGGGTACGAGCAGTACTTC. Translation: CASSIAEGYEQYF.